A single T cell receptor (beta chain) is shown here with its context. Its antigen is as yet unknown. This sample was taken from a study of OX40 agonist ivuxolimab in advanced cancers. Study as a whole: Clinicians treated patients with ivuxolimab, an agonistic anti-OX40 (CD134) antibody. Patients were dosed intravenously with ivuxolimab at 0.01 to 10 mg/kg every 2 weeks. Findings and caveats of the study: On average, a greater number of expanded clones characterised CD8+ T cells relative to CD4+. Some of the nonresponding patients also showed low levels of normalized T-cell clonal expansion.

Using immunoSEQ multiplex PCR, the repertoire was profiled, and TCRdb retains in-frame clones only, with some absent. This table has 55,000 to 70,000 clones, approximately 84% appearing once. The CDR3 contains 15 residues. Trimming cost V 4 bases and J 4 bases, with 16 bases left between them. Germline CDR1 SGDLS, CDR2 YYNGEE. The receptor's source is an adult with an advanced solid tumor such as melanoma, head and neck, liver or kidney cancer. This chain links TRBV9 with TRBJ2-3, with D hard to call. The specimen comprised CD4+ or CD8+ T cells sorted from blood, sampled in a trial of the OX40 agonist ivuxolimab. CDR3 sequence reads: CASSSSLPRPDTQYF. In DNA form, the CDR3 reads TGTGCCAGCAGCTCTTCCCTTCCCCGACCAGATACGCAGTATTTT.